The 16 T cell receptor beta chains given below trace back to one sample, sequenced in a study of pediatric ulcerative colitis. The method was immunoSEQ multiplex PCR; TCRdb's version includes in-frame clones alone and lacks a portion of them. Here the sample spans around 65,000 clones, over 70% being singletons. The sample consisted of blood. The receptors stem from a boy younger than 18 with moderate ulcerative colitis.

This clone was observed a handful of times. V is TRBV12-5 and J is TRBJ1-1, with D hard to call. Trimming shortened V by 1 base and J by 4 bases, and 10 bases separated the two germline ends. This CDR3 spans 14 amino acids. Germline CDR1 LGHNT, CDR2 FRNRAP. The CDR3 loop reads CASGLAGWVTEAFF. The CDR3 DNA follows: TGTGCTAGTGGTTTGGCGGGGTGGGTCACTGAAGCTTTCTTT.

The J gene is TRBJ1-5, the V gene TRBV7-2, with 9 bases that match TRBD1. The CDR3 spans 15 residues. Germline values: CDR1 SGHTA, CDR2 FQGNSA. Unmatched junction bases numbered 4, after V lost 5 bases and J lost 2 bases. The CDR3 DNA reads TGTGCCAGCAGCCACCGGGACAGGGGCAATCAGCCCCAGCATTTT. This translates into CASSHRDRGNQPQHF.

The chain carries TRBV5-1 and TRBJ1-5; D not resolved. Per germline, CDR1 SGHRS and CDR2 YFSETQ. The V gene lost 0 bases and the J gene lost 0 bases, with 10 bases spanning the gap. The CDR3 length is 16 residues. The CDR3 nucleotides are TGCGCCAGCAGCTTGGATACAGCCTATAGCAATCAGCCCCAGCATTTT. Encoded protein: CASSLDTAYSNQPQHF.

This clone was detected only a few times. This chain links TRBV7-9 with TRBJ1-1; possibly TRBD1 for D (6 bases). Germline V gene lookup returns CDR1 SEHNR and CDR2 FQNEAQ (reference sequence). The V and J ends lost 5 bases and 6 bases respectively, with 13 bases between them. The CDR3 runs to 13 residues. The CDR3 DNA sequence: TGTGCCAGCAGCCGACCGACAGGATCTGAAGCTTTCTTT. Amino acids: CASSRPTGSEAFF. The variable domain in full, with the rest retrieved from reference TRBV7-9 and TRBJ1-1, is DTGVSQNPRHKITKRGQNVTFRCDPISEHNRLYWYRQTLGQGPEFLTYFQNEAQLEKSRLLSDRFSAERPKGSFSTLEIQRTEQGDSAMYLCASSRPTGSEAFFGQGTRLTVV.

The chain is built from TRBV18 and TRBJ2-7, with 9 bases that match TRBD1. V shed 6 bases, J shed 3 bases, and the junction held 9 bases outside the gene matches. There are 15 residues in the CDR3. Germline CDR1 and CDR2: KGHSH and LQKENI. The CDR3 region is CASSPAGQGFYEQYF. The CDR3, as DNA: TGTGCCAGCTCGCCCGCGGGACAGGGTTTCTACGAGCAGTACTTC.

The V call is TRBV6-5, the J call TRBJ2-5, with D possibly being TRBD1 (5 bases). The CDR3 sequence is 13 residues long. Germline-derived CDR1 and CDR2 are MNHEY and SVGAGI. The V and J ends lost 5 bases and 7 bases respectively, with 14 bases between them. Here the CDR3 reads CASSLRQGGTQYF. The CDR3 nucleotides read TGTGCCAGCAGTCTCCGGCAGGGCGGGACCCAGTACTTC.

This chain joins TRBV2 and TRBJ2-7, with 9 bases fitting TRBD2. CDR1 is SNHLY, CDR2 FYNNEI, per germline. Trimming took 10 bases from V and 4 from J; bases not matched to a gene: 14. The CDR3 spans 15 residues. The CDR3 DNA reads TGTGCCACCTCAAAAGATAGCGGGAGTGTTTACGAGCAGTACTTC. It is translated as CATSKDSGSVYEQYF.

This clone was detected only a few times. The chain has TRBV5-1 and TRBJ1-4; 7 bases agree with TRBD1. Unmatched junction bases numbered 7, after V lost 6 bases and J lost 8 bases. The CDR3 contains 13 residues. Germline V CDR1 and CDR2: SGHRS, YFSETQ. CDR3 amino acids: CASTYRGGEKLFF. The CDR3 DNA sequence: TGCGCCAGCACTTACAGGGGTGGAGAAAAACTGTTTTTT.

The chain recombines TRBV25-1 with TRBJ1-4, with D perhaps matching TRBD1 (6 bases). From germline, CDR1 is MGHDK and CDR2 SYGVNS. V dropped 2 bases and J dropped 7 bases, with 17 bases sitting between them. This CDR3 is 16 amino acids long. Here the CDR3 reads CASSEGTGLNSEKLFF. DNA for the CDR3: TGTGCCAGCAGTGAAGGAACAGGGCTCAATAGTGAAAAACTGTTTTTT.

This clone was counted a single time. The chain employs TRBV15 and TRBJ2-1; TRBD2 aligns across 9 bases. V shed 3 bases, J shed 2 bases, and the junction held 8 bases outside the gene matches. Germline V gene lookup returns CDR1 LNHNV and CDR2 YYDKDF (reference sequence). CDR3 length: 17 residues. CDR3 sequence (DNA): TGTGCCACCAGCAGTCGCCGGGGCGGGAGGGCCTACAATGAGCAGTTCTTC. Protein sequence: CATSSRRGGRAYNEQFF. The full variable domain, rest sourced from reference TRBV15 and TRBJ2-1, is DAMVIQNPRYQVTQFGKPVTLSCSQTLNHNVMYWYQQKSSQAPKLLFHYYDKDFNNEADTPDNFQSRRPNTSFCFLDIRSPGLGDTAMYLCATSSRRGGRAYNEQFFGPGTRLTVL.

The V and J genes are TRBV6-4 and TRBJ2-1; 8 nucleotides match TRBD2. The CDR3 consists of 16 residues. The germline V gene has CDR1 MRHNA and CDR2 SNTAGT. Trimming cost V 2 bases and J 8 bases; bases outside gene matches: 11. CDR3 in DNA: TGTGCCAGCAGTGACCCCTACCGGACTAGCAACTATGAGCAGTTCTTC. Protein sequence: CASSDPYRTSNYEQFF.

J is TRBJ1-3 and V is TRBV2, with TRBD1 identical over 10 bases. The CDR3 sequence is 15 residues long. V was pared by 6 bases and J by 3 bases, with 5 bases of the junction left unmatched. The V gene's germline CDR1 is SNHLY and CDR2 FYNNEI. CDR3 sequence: CASRMDRGVGNTIYF. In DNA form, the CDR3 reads TGTGCCAGCAGGATGGACAGGGGGGTTGGAAACACCATATATTTT. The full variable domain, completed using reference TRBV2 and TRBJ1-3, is EPEVTQTPSHQVTQMGQEVILRCVPISNHLYFYWYRQILGQKVEFLVSFYNNEISEKSEIFDDQFSVERPDGSNFTLKIRSTKLEDSAMYFCASRMDRGVGNTIYFGEGSWLTVV.

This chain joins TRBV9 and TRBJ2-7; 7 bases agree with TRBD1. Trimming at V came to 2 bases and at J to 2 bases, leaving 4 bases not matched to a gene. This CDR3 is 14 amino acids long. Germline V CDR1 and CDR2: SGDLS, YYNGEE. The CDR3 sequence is CASSVTGEPYEQYF. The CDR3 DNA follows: TGTGCCAGCAGCGTTACAGGGGAGCCCTACGAGCAGTACTTC.

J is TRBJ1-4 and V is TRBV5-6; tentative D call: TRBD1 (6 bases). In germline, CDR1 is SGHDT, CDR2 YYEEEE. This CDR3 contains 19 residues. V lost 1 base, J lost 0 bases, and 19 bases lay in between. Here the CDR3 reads CASSLLDSHRRATNEKLFF. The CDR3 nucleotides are TGTGCCAGCAGCTTGTTGGACAGTCATCGGCGAGCAACTAATGAAAAACTGTTTTTT. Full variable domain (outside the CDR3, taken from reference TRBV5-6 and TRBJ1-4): DAGVTQSPTHLIKTRGQQVTLRCSPKSGHDTVSWYQQALGQGPQFIFQYYEEEERQRGNFPDRFSGHQFPNYSSELNVNALLLGDSALYLCASSLLDSHRRATNEKLFFGSGTQLSVL.

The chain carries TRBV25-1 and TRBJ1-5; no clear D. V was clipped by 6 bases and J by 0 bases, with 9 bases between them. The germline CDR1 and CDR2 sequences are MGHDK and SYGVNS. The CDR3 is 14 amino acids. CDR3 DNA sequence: TGTGCCAGCAGAAGCAGCGGTAGCAATCAGCCCCAGCATTTT. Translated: CASRSSGSNQPQHF.

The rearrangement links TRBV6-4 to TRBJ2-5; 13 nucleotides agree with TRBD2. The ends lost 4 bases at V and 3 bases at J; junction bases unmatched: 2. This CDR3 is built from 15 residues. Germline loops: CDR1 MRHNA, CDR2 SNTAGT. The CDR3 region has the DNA TGTGCCAGCAGTGTACTAGCGGGAGGGAAAGAGACCCAGTACTTC. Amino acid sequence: CASSVLAGGKETQYF.